Below are 4 T cell receptor beta chains sequenced from a single sample in a study of CD8 T cells in ankylosing spondylitis. TCRdb reprocessed the 5' RACE reads via MiXCR and lists one record per CDR3 protein. The sample shows more than 600,000 distinct CDR3 sequences, over 15% of them seen only once. Antigen specificity for these receptors is unknown. Overall study findings and caveats: For ankylosing spondylitis blood, a TCR beta motif of 8 or 9 highly homologous variants appeared characteristic.

Sample: blood, either unsorted or a sorted T cell fraction (not recorded which). These receptor sequences come from a male donor with ankylosing spondylitis.

This clonotype has just a few counts. V is TRBV2 and J is TRBJ1-4; possible D gene TRBD1, 6 bases. V gave up 5 bases and J gave up 8 bases, with 18 bases separating them. This CDR3 region has 15 residues. Germline-derived CDR1 and CDR2 are SNHLY and FYNNEI. The CDR3 protein is CASSQGKAQGEKLFF. In nucleotides, the CDR3 is TGTGCCAGCAGTCAGGGGAAGGCCCAGGGCGAAAAACTGTTTTTT.

The chain couples TRBV4-1 to TRBJ2-7; D might be TRBD1 (5 bases). CDR1 is MGHRA and CDR2 is YSYEKL in the germline V gene. This CDR3 is built from 15 residues. V was shortened by 0 bases and J by 6 bases, with 15 bases between the two germline ends. This CDR3 is CASSQDGSAQGEQYF. Written as DNA, the CDR3 is TGCGCCAGCAGCCAAGATGGGTCAGCTCAGGGCGAGCAGTACTTC.

This chain links TRBV29-1 with TRBJ2-2, with D possibly being TRBD1 (6 bases). CDR1 is SQVTM and CDR2 is ANQGSEA in the germline V gene. The CDR3 totals 12 residues. The V and J ends lost 6 bases and 11 bases respectively, with 16 bases between them. The CDR3 DNA reads as TGCAGCGTCCGGGACAATCGCCCAGAGCTGTTTTTT. Translating it yields CSVRDNRPELFF.

This clonotype was counted at least ten times. For the CDR3, the DNA is TGTGCCATCAGCGATACAGGGGTCGGGGAGCTGTTTTTT. This sequence encodes CAISDTGVGELFF. The chain couples TRBV10-3 to TRBJ2-2, with 7 bases lining up with TRBD1. Germline CDR1 and CDR2: ENHRY and SYGVKD. CDR3 length: 13 residues. Germline trimming cut 6 bases from V and 7 bases from J; bases unmatched to any gene: 5.